Listed below are T cell receptor beta chains from one sample, sequenced in a study of cytomegalovirus exposure and HLA in healthy donors. Sequenced by immunoSEQ multiplex PCR; TCRdb stores in-frame clones only, minus some. The sample lists approximately 230,000 clones; roughly nine tenths were seen once. Sample: PBMCs. These receptors were taken from a man aged 18 to 35 in good health and CMV-seropositive. The CDR3 runs from the conserved cysteine through the conserved F or W. D genes are given only for firm matches. Only some rows state a clone size, as once, few, many or a class for expanded clones.

CDR3,DNA,V,D,size,J
CASSSRAGDQPQHF,TGTGCCAGCAGTTCCCGAGCAGGGGATCAGCCCCAGCATTTT,TRBV6-6,NA,once,TRBJ1-5
CASSLAHTGGLEKQFF,TGCGCCAGCAGCTTGGCCCATACAGGGGGCCTCGAGAAGCAGTTCTTC,TRBV5-1,TRBD1,NA,TRBJ2-1
CASCVSGFSSYNEQFF,TGTGCCAGCTGCGTCTCGGGCTTTAGCTCCTACAATGAGCAGTTCTTC,TRBV2,NA,NA,TRBJ2-1
CSAERRDEQFF,TGCAGTGCAGAGCGGAGGGATGAGCAGTTCTTC,TRBV20-1,NA,NA,TRBJ2-1
CASSLGGANYGYTF,TGTGCCAGCAGCTTGGGGGGAGCTAACTATGGCTACACCTTC,TRBV11-2,NA,NA,TRBJ1-2
CASSSGLAGVIDTQYF,TGTGCCAGCAGCTCGGGACTAGCGGGAGTCATAGATACGCAGTATTTT,TRBV7-2,TRBD2,once,TRBJ2-3
CASTRDRNTEAFF,TGCGCCAGCACTCGAGACCGGAACACTGAAGCTTTCTTT,TRBV5-1,NA,NA,TRBJ1-1
CASRYTSGGDNEQFF,TGCGCCAGCAGGTATACTAGCGGGGGGGACAATGAGCAGTTCTTC,TRBV5-1,TRBD2,once,TRBJ2-1
CASGGDSYEQYF,TGTGCCAGCGGGGGAGACTCCTACGAGCAGTACTTC,TRBV2,NA,NA,TRBJ2-7
CASSLAASSDPTYNEQFF,TGCGCCAGCAGCTTGGCCGCGTCTAGCGACCCGACCTACAATGAGCAGTTCTTC,TRBV5-1,NA,NA,TRBJ2-1
CASSLLTANLRDTQYF,TGCGCCAGCAGCCTCTTGACGGCGAACTTACGAGATACGCAGTATTTT,TRBV5-1,NA,NA,TRBJ2-3
CASSRDARSYEQYF,TGTGCCAGCAGCCGGGACGCCCGATCCTACGAGCAGTACTTC,TRBV5-6,NA,NA,TRBJ2-7
CASGTGVSEAFF,TGTGCCAGCGGGACAGGGGTATCTGAAGCTTTCTTT,TRBV19,TRBD1,NA,TRBJ1-1
CASSPLPREGKWTEAFF,TGTGCCAGCAGCCCCCTCCCAAGAGAGGGGAAGTGGACTGAAGCTTTCTTT,TRBV7-9,NA,NA,TRBJ1-1
CASSQGVGVPLREQYF,TGCGCCAGCAGCCAAGGTGTAGGAGTTCCCCTTCGCGAGCAGTACTTC,TRBV4-1,NA,once,TRBJ2-7
CASSAGAGVETQYF,TGTGCCAGCAGTGCGGGGGCAGGGGTAGAGACCCAGTACTTC,TRBV2,NA,NA,TRBJ2-5
CAWRPLTPAVRF,TGTGCCTGGAGGCCATTAACTCCTGCCGTACGCTTC,TRBV30,NA,few,TRBJ2-7
CASGRGISHEQYF,TGTGCCAGCGGGAGGGGGATATCCCACGAGCAGTACTTC,TRBV7-9,NA,NA,TRBJ2-7
CASSYPSDTHSYEQYF,TGTGCCAGCAGTTATCCTTCGGATACCCACTCCTACGAGCAGTACTTC,TRBV6-5,NA,NA,TRBJ2-7
CASSPVPGQETQYF,TGCGCCAGCAGCCCTGTCCCCGGTCAAGAGACCCAGTACTTC,TRBV4-1,NA,NA,TRBJ2-5
CASRADPAKNIQYF,TGTGCCAGCAGAGCCGACCCGGCCAAAAACATTCAGTACTTC,TRBV6-1,NA,NA,TRBJ2-4
CASSLFPTETSGIAYEQYF,TGTGCCAGCAGTTTATTTCCGACGGAGACTAGCGGGATTGCCTACGAGCAGTACTTC,TRBV27,TRBD2,NA,TRBJ2-7
CASSVEPGQLRDEQFF,TGTGCCAGCAGTGTCGAGCCGGGACAGCTAAGAGATGAGCAGTTCTTC,TRBV2,TRBD1,NA,TRBJ2-1
CASTGGHQETQYF,TGTGCCAGCACCGGAGGCCACCAAGAGACCCAGTACTTC,TRBV2,NA,NA,TRBJ2-5
CASSPGGQGRTYEQYF,TGTGCCAGCAGCCCCGGAGGACAGGGTCGTACCTACGAGCAGTACTTC,TRBV5-6,TRBD1,NA,TRBJ2-7
CSVGTGTYEQYF,TGCAGCGTCGGGACAGGAACCTACGAGCAGTACTTC,TRBV29-1,TRBD1,NA,TRBJ2-7
CASSLAGGPYNEQFF,TGTGCCAGCAGCCTAGCGGGAGGGCCCTACAATGAGCAGTTCTTC,TRBV2,TRBD2,NA,TRBJ2-1
CASSPEKRTSGRVAQYF,TGTGCCAGCAGCCCAGAGAAAAGGACTAGCGGACGGGTGGCCCAGTACTTC,TRBV5-6,TRBD2,NA,TRBJ2-5